The clone carrying this T cell receptor (beta chain) came up many times. What it binds is not known. This entry belongs to a study of Graves' ophthalmopathy and Graves' hyperthyroidism. The study's findings and limits: A model built from 13 signatures distinguished ophthalmopathy from stable hyperthyroidism with approximately 90% sensitivity and about 80% specificity.

Amplified material comprised TCR beta CDR3 regions derived from RNA transcripts. Second-round multiplex PCR came after a first-round RT-PCR that employed HTBI primers. TCRdb re-called the multiplex PCR reads with MiXCR, one entry per CDR3 protein. The sample lists about 480,000 distinct CDR3 sequences; 13% to 15% were seen once. This CDR3 contains 9 residues. Germline V CDR1 and CDR2: MNHEY, SVGEGT. V lost 9 bases and J lost 5, with 4 bases in between. Sequencing was done on a sample of blood. The TCR was taken from a woman aged 25 to 39 with Graves' ophthalmopathy. The chain couples TRBV6-2 or TRBV6-3 to TRBJ2-5; no reliable D call. CDR3 DNA sequence: TGTGCCAGTCAGGAGACCCAGTACTTC. This gives the protein CASQETQYF.